What follows describes a single T cell receptor beta chain. The target antigen is unknown. This sample was taken from a study of T cells in Graves' hyperthyroidism and ophthalmopathy. Study-wide context: Blood was drawn when the patient was first diagnosed and still untreated.

General observations from the study: Progression to ophthalmopathy was predicted a median of roughly 6.6 months early.

Trimming pared 6 bases from V and 7 bases from J, leaving 16 bases between. Germline CDR1 and CDR2: SNHLY and FYNNEI. This CDR3 is 15 amino acids long. Patients having uncontrolled infection, another autoimmune disease, pregnancy or lactation were not included. Researchers took RNA transcripts and amplified the TCR beta CDR3 regions from them. A first-round RT-PCR of the TCR CDR3 used the HTBI primer set. Via MiXCR, TCRdb re-called the multiplex PCR reads, giving one row per CDR3 protein. The sample lists hundreds of thousands of distinct CDR3 sequences, around 20% seen once, with more than 30% in the top ten.

The source material was blood. V gene TRBV2 combines with J gene TRBJ1-6; no clear D gene. This clonotype was sampled from a young man with Graves' ophthalmopathy. CDR3 DNA: TGTGCCAGCAGCCCCAACCAGCTATCGAATTCACCCCTCCACTTT. It codes for CASSPNQLSNSPLHF.